The 18 T cell receptor beta chains below come from one sample, sequenced in a study of early T cells in non-severe SARS-CoV-2 infection. One entry per CDR3 protein results from TCRdb running MiXCR on the 5' RACE reads. The table shows 60,000 to 75,000 distinct CDR3 sequences, with about an eighth occurring only once. This material consisted of whole blood, taken at baseline. Receptor source: an adult who was a healthcare worker with PCR-confirmed SARS-CoV-2 infection or an uninfected control (not recorded which).

V gene TRBV12-3 or TRBV12-4 combines with J gene TRBJ2-1; D is unresolved. V was trimmed by 6 bases and J by 15 bases, leaving 24 bases between them. The CDR3 contains 14 residues. The CDR3 reads CASSVGLRTDPGFF. For the CDR3, the DNA is TGTGCCAGCAGCGTAGGGCTGAGGACGGACCCGGGGTTCTTC.

This clonotype was observed a few times. The chain combines TRBV4-1 with TRBJ2-5, with 11 bases lining up with TRBD2. Germline CDR1 MGHRA, CDR2 YSYEKL. The CDR3 loop spans 17 amino acids. Trimming at V came to 0 bases and at J to 0 bases, leaving 3 bases not matched to a gene. The CDR3 nucleotides are TGCGCCAGCAGCCAAGAGCCTAGCGGGGGGTACCAAGAGACCCAGTACTTC. Protein: CASSQEPSGGYQETQYF.

This clonotype appeared many times. The chain carries TRBV7-8 and TRBJ1-4; D possibly corresponds to TRBD1 (5 bases). Deletions cut 2 bases from V and 7 bases from J, with 14 bases between. The V gene's germline CDR1 is SGHVS and CDR2 FQNEAQ. This CDR3 contains 15 residues. The CDR3 DNA reads TGTGCCAGCAGCTTATCGGGGGATGCTTCTGAAAAACTGTTTTTT. This sequence encodes CASSLSGDASEKLFF.

DNA of the CDR3: TGTGCCAGCAGCCAAGGGGAGCAGTACTTC. Translating gives CASSQGEQYF. This chain links TRBV7-2 with TRBJ2-7; D is ambiguous. In germline, CDR1 is SGHTA, CDR2 FQGNSA. V was cut by 5 bases and J by 7 bases, with 6 bases left in between. The CDR3 extends over 10 amino acids.

This clonotype was seen a handful of times. The CDR3 is CASSLGTHQPQHF. The DNA for the CDR3 is TGTGCCAGCAGCTTAGGGACACACCAGCCCCAGCATTTT. The chain carries TRBV7-9 and TRBJ1-5; TRBD1 is a possible D gene (5 bases). Germline values: CDR1 SEHNR, CDR2 FQNEAQ (reference sequence). The length of the CDR3 is 13 residues. Trimming took off 1 base at V and 7 bases at J, with 8 bases between the two ends.

This clonotype was seen more than once but under ten times. V is TRBV12-3 or TRBV12-4 and J is TRBJ2-2, with 11 bases identical to TRBD2. The CDR3 totals 16 residues. The junction had 4 bases not matched to a gene; V was cut back by 7 bases and J by 0 bases. CDR3 loop: CASTLAGGTNTGELFF. As DNA, the CDR3 is TGTGCCAGCACCCTAGCGGGGGGTACGAACACCGGGGAGCTGTTTTTT.

This clonotype was seen at least ten times. J is TRBJ1-5 and V is TRBV4-2; D might be TRBD1 (5 bases). The CDR3 consists of 17 residues. The germline V gene has CDR1 LGHNA and CDR2 YNFKEQ. Trimming stripped 3 bases from V and 1 base from J, with 16 bases between. The CDR3 nucleotides read TGTGCCAGCAGCCAGGGTCTACAGGTTTACAGCAATCAGCCCCAGCATTTT. Its protein is CASSQGLQVYSNQPQHF.

This clonotype was recorded at least ten times. The chain carries TRBV18 and TRBJ1-1, with D perhaps TRBD1 (5 bases). V dropped 1 base and J dropped 3 bases, with 9 bases sitting between them. Germline-derived CDR1 and CDR2 are KGHSH and LQKENI. The CDR3 sequence is 14 residues long. The DNA of the CDR3 is TGTGCCAGCTCACCACAGGGGCTGGACACTGAAGCTTTCTTT. Amino acid sequence: CASSPQGLDTEAFF.

This clonotype was observed at least ten times. The rearrangement uses TRBV30 and TRBJ2-5; TRBD1 matches at 7 bases. V lost 1 base to trimming and J lost 2 bases; unmatched junction nucleotides: 1. Germline values: CDR1 GTSNPN, CDR2 SVGIG (reference sequence). The CDR3 spans 13 residues. The CDR3 reads CAWSAGGQETQYF. DNA for the CDR3: TGTGCCTGGAGTGCAGGGGGACAAGAGACCCAGTACTTC.

V usage is TRBV4-1 and J usage is TRBJ2-7; D uncertain. Trimming shortened V by 4 bases and J by 2 bases, and 12 bases separated the two germline ends. This CDR3 spans 14 amino acids. CDR1 is MGHRA, CDR2 YSYEKL, per germline. Here the CDR3 DNA reads TGCGCCAGCAGCCTCCCCAGTTCGGCCTACGAGCAGTACTTC. The encoded protein is CASSLPSSAYEQYF.

This rearrangement joins TRBV2 to TRBJ2-7; tentatively, D is TRBD2 (5 bases). CDR3 length: 14 residues. Germline CDR1 SNHLY, CDR2 FYNNEI. V was clipped by 3 bases and J by 6 bases, with 15 bases between them. The CDR3 is CASSERARLVEQYF. The CDR3 DNA reads as TGTGCCAGCAGTGAGAGGGCGCGGCTAGTCGAGCAGTACTTC.

J is TRBJ2-3 and V is TRBV28; 8 bases align to TRBD2. Germline CDR1 MDHEN, CDR2 SYDVKM. The CDR3 has 14 residues. V shed 10 bases, J shed 2 bases, and the junction held 8 bases outside the gene matches. The CDR3 is CAITTSAATDTQYF. CDR3 coding DNA: TGTGCCATCACGACTAGCGCCGCCACAGATACGCAGTATTTT.

This clonotype has only a few counts. This chain connects TRBV11-2 to TRBJ2-3; possibly TRBD2 for D (6 bases). The CDR3 extends over 16 amino acids. Deletions cut 6 bases from V and 1 base from J, with 17 bases between. From germline, CDR1 is SGHAT and CDR2 FQNNGV. CDR3 sequence: CASRRGRGSRTDTQYF. CDR3 DNA: TGTGCCAGCAGAAGAGGGCGGGGAAGTCGCACAGATACGCAGTATTTT.

The chain has TRBV24-1 and TRBJ2-3; D unclear. The length of the CDR3 is 15 residues. Germline V gene data show CDR1 as KGHDR and CDR2 as SFDVKD. V was trimmed by 3 bases and J by 3 bases, leaving 12 bases between them. The CDR3 is CATSDPRAPTDTQYF. In nucleotides, the CDR3 is TGTGCCACCAGTGATCCTCGGGCTCCGACAGATACGCAGTATTTT.

This clonotype was counted only a few times. The CDR3 protein is CASSPQAGGPENEQFF. The CDR3, as DNA: TGTGCCAGCTCACCACAAGCGGGGGGGCCAGAGAATGAGCAGTTCTTC. V is TRBV18 and J is TRBJ2-1; the match to TRBD2 covers 10 bases. The ends lost 1 base at V and 7 bases at J; junction bases unmatched: 7. Germline V gives CDR1 KGHSH, CDR2 LQKENI. The CDR3 covers 16 residues.

In its sample, this clonotype was seen a few times. The chain combines TRBV10-2 with TRBJ2-1, with D uncertain. Trimming pared 4 bases from V and 6 bases from J, leaving 16 bases between. Germline CDR1 WSHSY, CDR2 SAAADI. The CDR3 runs 15 residues. CDR3 protein: CASSGAVVSLNEQFF. CDR3 nucleotide sequence: TGCGCCAGCAGTGGTGCCGTTGTCTCCCTCAATGAGCAGTTCTTC.

V usage is TRBV29-1 and J usage is TRBJ2-1, with D unclear. V shed 3 bases and J shed 1 base, with 10 bases lying between them. CDR3 length equals 14 residues. Germline V gene data show CDR1 as SQVTM and CDR2 as ANQGSEA. CDR3 region: CSVDPLGSYNEQFF. The CDR3 bases are TGCAGCGTTGACCCCCTAGGGTCCTACAATGAGCAGTTCTTC.

This clonotype has a count of ten or more. V gene TRBV6-2 or TRBV6-3 combines with J gene TRBJ1-5, with D unresolved. The germline V gene encodes CDR1 MNHEY and CDR2 SVGEGT. Trimming removed 7 bases at V and 7 bases at J, with 17 bases between. The CDR3 is 14 residues long. The CDR3 reads CASTLTRAGQPQHF. CDR3 in DNA: TGTGCCAGCACCCTTACAAGGGCCGGGCAGCCCCAGCATTTT.